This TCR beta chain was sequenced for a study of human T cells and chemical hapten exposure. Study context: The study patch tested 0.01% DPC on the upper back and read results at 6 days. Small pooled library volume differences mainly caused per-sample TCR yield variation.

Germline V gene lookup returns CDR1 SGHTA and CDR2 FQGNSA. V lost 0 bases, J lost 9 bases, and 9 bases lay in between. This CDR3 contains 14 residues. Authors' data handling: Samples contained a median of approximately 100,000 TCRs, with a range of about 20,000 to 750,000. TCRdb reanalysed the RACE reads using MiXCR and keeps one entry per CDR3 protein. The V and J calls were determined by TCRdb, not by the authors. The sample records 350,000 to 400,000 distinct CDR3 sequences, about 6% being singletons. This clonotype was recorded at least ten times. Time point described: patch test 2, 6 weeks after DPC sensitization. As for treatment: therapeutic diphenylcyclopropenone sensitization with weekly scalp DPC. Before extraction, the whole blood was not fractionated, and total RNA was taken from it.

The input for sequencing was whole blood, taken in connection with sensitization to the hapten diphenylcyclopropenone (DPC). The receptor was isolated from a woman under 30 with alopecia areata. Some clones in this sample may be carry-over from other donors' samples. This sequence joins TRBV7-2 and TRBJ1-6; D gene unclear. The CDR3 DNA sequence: TGTGCCAGCAGCTTAGCTGGGATGGGTTCACCCCTCCACTTT. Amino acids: CASSLAGMGSPLHF. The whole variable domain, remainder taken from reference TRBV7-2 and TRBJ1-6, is GAGVSQSPSNKVTEKGKDVELRCDPISGHTALYWYRQSLGQGLEFLIYFQGNSAPDKSGLPSDRFSAERTGGSVSTLTIQRTQQEDSAVYLCASSLAGMGSPLHFGNGTRLTVT.